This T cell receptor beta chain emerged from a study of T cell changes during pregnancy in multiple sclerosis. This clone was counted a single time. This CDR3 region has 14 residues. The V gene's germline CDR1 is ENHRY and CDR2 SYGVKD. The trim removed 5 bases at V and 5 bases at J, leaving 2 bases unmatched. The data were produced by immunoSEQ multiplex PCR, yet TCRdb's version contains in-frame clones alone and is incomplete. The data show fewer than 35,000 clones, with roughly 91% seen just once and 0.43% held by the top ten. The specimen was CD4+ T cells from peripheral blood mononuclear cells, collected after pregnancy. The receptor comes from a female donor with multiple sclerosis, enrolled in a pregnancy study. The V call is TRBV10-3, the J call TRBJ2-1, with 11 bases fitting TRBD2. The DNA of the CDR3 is TGTGCCATCAGTATAGCGGGAGGGAACAATGAGCAGTTCTTC. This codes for CAISIAGGNNEQFF.